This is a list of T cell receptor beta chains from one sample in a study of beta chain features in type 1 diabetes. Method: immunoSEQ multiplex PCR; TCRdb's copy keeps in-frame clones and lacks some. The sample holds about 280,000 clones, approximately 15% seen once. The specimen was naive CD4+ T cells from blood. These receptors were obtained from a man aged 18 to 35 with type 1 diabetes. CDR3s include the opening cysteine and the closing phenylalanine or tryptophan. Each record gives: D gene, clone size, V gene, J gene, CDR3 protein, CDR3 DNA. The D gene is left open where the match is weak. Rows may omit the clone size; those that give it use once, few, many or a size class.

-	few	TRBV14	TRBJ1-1	CASSPLSRGEAFF	TGTGCCAGCAGCCCCCTTAGCAGGGGTGAAGCTTTCTTT
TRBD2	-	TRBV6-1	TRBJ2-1	CASSEAIRGRAEQFF	TGTGCCAGCAGTGAAGCGATCCGCGGGAGAGCTGAGCAGTTCTTC
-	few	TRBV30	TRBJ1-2	CAWSMVAGVGYTF	TGTGCCTGGAGTATGGTCGCGGGGGTCGGCTACACCTTC
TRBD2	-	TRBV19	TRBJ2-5	CASSIGGIQETQYF	TGTGCCAGTAGTATCGGGGGGATACAAGAGACCCAGTACTTC
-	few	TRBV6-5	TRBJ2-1	CASSLRSYNEQFF	TGTGCCAGCAGCTTGCGAAGTTACAATGAGCAGTTCTTC
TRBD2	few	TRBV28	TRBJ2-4	CASSLAGAKNIQYF	TGTGCCAGCAGCCTAGCGGGGGCCAAAAACATTCAGTACTTC
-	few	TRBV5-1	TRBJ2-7	CASSPDSFSYEQYF	TGCGCCAGCAGCCCGGACTCTTTCTCCTACGAGCAGTACTTC
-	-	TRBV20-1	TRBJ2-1	CSAIVRGEQFF	TGCAGTGCCATCGTGAGGGGGGAGCAGTTCTTC
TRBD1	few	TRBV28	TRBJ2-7	CASSSTTGGEQYF	TGTGCCAGCAGTTCTACCACAGGGGGCGAGCAGTACTTC
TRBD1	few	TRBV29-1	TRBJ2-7	CSVATGQGILEQYF	TGCAGCGTTGCAACGGGACAGGGCATTCTCGAGCAGTACTTC
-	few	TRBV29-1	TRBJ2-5	CSVGPTVTLETQYF	TGCAGCGTTGGACCGACAGTGACCTTAGAGACCCAGTACTTC
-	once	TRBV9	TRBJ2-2	CASSGSWTTNTGELFF	TGTGCCAGCAGCGGCTCTTGGACTACTAACACCGGGGAGCTGTTTTTT
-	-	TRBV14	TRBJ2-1	CASSQTGWEEYNEQFF	TGTGCCAGCAGCCAAACGGGGTGGGAGGAGTACAATGAGCAGTTCTTC
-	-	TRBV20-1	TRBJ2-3	CSADRVPAQYF	TGCAGTGCTGACCGGGTCCCCGCGCAGTATTTT
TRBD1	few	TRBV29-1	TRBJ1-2	CSASSGQGGGYTF	TGCAGCGCCTCTTCGGGGCAGGGGGGTGGCTACACCTTC
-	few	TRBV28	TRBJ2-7	CASRRDSFYEQYF	TGTGCCAGCAGACGGGACTCGTTCTACGAGCAGTACTTC
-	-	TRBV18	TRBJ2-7	CASSPGTLAYEQYF	TGTGCCAGCTCACCAGGGACTCTGGCCTACGAGCAGTACTTC
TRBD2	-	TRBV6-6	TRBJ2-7	CASSYRGGIYEQYF	TGTGCCAGCAGTTACCGGGGGGGAATCTACGAGCAGTACTTC
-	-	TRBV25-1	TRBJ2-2	CASRNLNTGELFF	TGTGCCAGCAGGAACTTGAACACCGGGGAGCTGTTTTTT
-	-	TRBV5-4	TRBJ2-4	CASSLDRGAKNIQYF	TGTGCCAGCAGCTTGGACCGGGGAGCCAAAAACATTCAGTACTTC
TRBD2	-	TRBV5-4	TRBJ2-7	CASAPTLGLAGVSYEQYF	TGTGCCAGCGCGCCGACCTTGGGACTAGCGGGAGTATCCTACGAGCAGTACTTC
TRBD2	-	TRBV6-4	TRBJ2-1	CASRNLAGGLNEQFF	TGTGCCAGCAGAAACCTAGCGGGAGGGCTAAATGAGCAGTTCTTC
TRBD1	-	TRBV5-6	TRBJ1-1	CASSLRTGGAFF	TGTGCCAGCAGCTTAAGGACAGGGGGTGCTTTCTTT
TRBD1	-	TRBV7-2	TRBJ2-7	CASSRYAGTGNSYEQYF	TGTGCCAGCAGCCGCTACGCCGGGACAGGGAACTCCTACGAGCAGTACTTC
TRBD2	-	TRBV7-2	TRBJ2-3	CASSLVFGGGPDTQYF	TGTGCCAGCAGCTTAGTTTTTGGCGGGGGTCCTGATACGCAGTATTTT
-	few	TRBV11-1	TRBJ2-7	CASTVSGTGINEQYF	TGTGCCAGCACCGTGAGCGGGACAGGCATTAACGAGCAGTACTTC
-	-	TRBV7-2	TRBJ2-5	CASSGSVARAETQYF	TGTGCCAGCAGCGGGTCAGTCGCGCGGGCAGAGACCCAGTACTTC
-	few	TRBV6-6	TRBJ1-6	CASSYTLPGREPLHF	TGTGCCAGCAGTTACACGCTCCCCGGGAGAGAGCCCCTCCACTTT
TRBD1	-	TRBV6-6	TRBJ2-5	CASSPGQGKTQYF	TGTGCCAGCAGTCCGGGACAGGGAAAGACCCAGTACTTC
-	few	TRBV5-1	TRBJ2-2	CASSLATGINTGELFF	TGCGCCAGCAGCTTGGCAACAGGGATAAACACCGGGGAGCTGTTTTTT
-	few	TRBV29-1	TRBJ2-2	CSANKDTNTGELFF	TGCAGCGCTAACAAGGACACTAACACCGGGGAGCTGTTTTTT
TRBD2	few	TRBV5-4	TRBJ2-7	CASSLHGLASHEQYF	TGTGCCAGCAGCTTGCACGGACTAGCGTCCCACGAGCAGTACTTC
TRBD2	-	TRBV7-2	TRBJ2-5	CASGLGAGGQETQYF	TGTGCCAGCGGACTTGGGGCGGGGGGACAAGAGACCCAGTACTTC
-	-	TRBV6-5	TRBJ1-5	CASRPGLSSPQHF	TGTGCCAGCAGACCGGGACTTTCTTCGCCCCAGCATTTT
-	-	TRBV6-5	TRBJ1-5	CASSSGLNPSNQPQHF	TGTGCCAGCAGTTCCGGACTGAACCCCTCCAATCAGCCCCAGCATTTT
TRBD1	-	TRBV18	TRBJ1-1	CASSPRDGQGGTEAFF	TGTGCCAGCTCACCACGGGATGGACAGGGGGGAACTGAAGCTTTCTTT
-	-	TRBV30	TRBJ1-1	CAWSKTDRATEAFF	TGTGCCTGGAGCAAGACGGACAGAGCCACTGAAGCTTTCTTT
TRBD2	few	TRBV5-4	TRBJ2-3	CASSWGTSGGPSTDTQYF	TGTGCCAGCAGCTGGGGGACTAGCGGGGGGCCAAGCACAGATACGCAGTATTTT
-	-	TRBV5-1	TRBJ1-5	CASRQGSNQPQHF	TGCGCCAGCAGACAGGGTAGCAATCAGCCCCAGCATTTT
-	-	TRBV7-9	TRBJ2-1	CASSESGEQFF	TGTGCCAGCAGCGAAAGTGGCGAGCAGTTCTTC